This paragraph reports one T cell receptor beta chain. Its target is not known. This specimen comes from a study of cytotoxic CD8 clonotypes in ibrutinib-treated CLL. Study context: Roughly 10 relapsed/refractory, roughly 15 treatment-naive; about 17 IGHV unmutated. There were, on average, 255,043 productive templates and 85,000 to 95,000 productive rearrangements per sample. General study points: Public clonotypes were seen rarely and were contracted or stable on treatment.

TCRdb keeps only in-frame clones here, not all; method: immunoSEQ multiplex PCR. The sample gives about 250,000 clones, roughly 70% of which show up once; 15% is in the top ten. The CDR3 sequence is 12 residues long. V was cut by 6 bases and J by 4 bases, with 7 bases left in between. Germline CDR1 reads SGHAT; CDR2 reads FQDESV (reference sequence). This sequence originates from a human donor with chronic lymphocytic leukemia. The rearrangement uses TRBV11-1 and TRBJ2-1; D uncertain. The starting material was PBMCs, obtained after 24 months of ibrutinib treatment. The CDR3 DNA sequence: TGTGCCAGCAGAGCTGGGTACAATGAGCAGTTCTTC. Its translation: CASRAGYNEQFF.